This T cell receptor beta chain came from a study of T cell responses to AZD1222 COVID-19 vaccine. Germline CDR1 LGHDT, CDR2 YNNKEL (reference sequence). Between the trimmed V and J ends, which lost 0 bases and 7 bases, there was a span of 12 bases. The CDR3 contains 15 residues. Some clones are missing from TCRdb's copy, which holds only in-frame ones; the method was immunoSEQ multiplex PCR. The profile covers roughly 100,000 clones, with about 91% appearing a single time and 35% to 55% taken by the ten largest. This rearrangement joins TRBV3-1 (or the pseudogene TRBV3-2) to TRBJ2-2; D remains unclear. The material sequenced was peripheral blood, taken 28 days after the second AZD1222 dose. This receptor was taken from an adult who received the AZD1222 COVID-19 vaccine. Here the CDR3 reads CASSQETLGIGELFF. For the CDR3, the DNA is TGTGCCAGCAGCCAAGAAACTTTGGGGATCGGGGAGCTGTTTTTT.